This record covers a single T cell receptor (beta chain). Its antigen is not yet known. Per-nucleotide qualities are absent, and no much larger clonotype sits a single base away. This record belongs to a study of blood T cell repertoires in COVID-19 (dated by TCRdb to about 2020). For the study in its entirety: Samples covering the acute and convalescent phases of COVID-19 were provided by collaborators in the United States, Italy and Spain. The material from the prospective study consisted of cDNA or gDNA derived from T cells, B-cell-depleted T cells, or PBMCs. Deeply sampled blood TCRbeta repertoires from subjects exposed to, actively infected with, or recovered from COVID-19 were included in the dataset. The repertoires were released in a freely available public database intended as a resource for research on the immune response to SARS-CoV-2. The samples were drawn from two sources: the first 160 participants of the ongoing ImmuneRACE study, and 950 to 1,500 subjects contributed by 6 global collaborators. Nearly every sample came with metadata listing a de-identified subject ID, COVID-19 status, age in years and sex. Where available, HLA class I and class II types were obtained from metadata supplied by the sample provider rather than from assay-based typing.

CDR1 is given as MNHEY and CDR2 as SVGAGI, both from the germline V gene. The cysteine opens and the phenylalanine closes a CDR3 of 15 amino acids. Of all the DNA, just the CDR3 is kept, 45 bases in frame from base 1. Relative to germline, V is missing 6 bases and J is missing 0 bases, with 4 bases of the junction outside any gene match. In Seattle, one collaborating source enrolled patients while the infection was active and tracked those patients longitudinally over the course of disease. Each collaborating institution followed its own protocols to collect whole blood in K2EDTA tubes. For TCRbeta analysis, collaborators shipped samples as frozen whole blood, isolated PBMCs, or DNA extracted from either of those sample types. The investigation overall reported the following: The quantity of clinical and demographic metadata differed by source and by participant and was supplied without curation.

The immunoSEQ Assay, a bias-controlled multiplex PCR, was used to amplify TCRbeta CDR3 regions from genomic DNA. Per the source publication's procedure: The number of nucleated cells in each sample was estimated by amplification of reference gene primers within the assay. Sequence reads were collapsed and filtered to measure the absolute abundance of every unique TCRbeta CDR3 rearrangement. For each sample, productive Simpson clonality was calculated by taking the square root of Simpson's diversity index across productive rearrangements. TCRdb took this table from immuneACCESS and kept in-frame rearrangements with V and J called. Such tables lack part of the clones; where checked against another copy, unresolved V genes explain under half of the gap, and the rest is unexplained. Clonal size and the V and J genes are those of that table, whereas D and trimming came from the DNA. This sample is represented by around 150,000 clones; 82% of them were singletons. Of the sample, 6.5% to 9% is held by the ten largest clones.

This TCR derives from a middle-aged woman with COVID-19, enrolled during active disease. The sequence joins TRBV6-5 to TRBJ1-5; TRBD1 lines up with 8 middle nucleotides. What was sequenced was peripheral blood. The bases are TGTGCCAGCAGAAAACAGGGGGGTAGCAATCAGCCCCAGCATTTT. It specifies CASRKQGGSNQPQHF.